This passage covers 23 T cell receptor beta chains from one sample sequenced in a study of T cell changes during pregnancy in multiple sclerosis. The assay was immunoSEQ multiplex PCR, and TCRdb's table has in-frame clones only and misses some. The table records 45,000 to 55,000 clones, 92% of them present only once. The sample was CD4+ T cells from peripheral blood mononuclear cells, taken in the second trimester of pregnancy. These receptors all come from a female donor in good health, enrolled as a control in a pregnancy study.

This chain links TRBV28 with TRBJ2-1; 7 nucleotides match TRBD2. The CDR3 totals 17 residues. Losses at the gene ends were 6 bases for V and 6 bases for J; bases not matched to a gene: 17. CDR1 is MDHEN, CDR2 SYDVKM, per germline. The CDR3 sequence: CASRAPGLAELGNEQFF. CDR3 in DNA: TGTGCCAGCAGGGCCCCCGGGCTAGCGGAGCTGGGCAATGAGCAGTTCTTC.

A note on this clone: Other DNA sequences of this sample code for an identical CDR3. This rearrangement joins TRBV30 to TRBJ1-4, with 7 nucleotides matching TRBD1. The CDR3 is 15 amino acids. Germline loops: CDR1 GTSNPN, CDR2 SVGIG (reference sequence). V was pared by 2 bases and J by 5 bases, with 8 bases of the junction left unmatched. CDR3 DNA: TGTGCCTGGAGTCGTCTGGACAGGAGGAATGAAAAACTGTTTTTT. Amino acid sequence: CAWSRLDRRNEKLFF.

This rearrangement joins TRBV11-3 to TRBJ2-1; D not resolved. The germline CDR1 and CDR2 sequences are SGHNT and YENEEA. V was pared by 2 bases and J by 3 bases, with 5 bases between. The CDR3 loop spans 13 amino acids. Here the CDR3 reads CASSLRGYNEQFF. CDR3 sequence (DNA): TGTGCCAGCAGCTTAAGAGGCTACAATGAGCAGTTCTTC.

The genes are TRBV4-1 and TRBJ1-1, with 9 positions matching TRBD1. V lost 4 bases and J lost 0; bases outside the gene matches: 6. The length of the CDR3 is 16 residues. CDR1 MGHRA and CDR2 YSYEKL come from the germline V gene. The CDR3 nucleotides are TGCGCCAGCAGCCCCAAGGGACAGGGAATGAACACTGAAGCTTTCTTT. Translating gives CASSPKGQGMNTEAFF.

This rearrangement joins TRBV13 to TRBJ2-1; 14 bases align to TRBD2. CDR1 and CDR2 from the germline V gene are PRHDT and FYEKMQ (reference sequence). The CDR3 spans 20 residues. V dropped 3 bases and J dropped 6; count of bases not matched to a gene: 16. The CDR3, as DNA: TGTGCCAGCAGCTTCTTCACCGGACTAGCGGGAGGCCGTCCTCTCAATGAGCAGTTCTTC. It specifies CASSFFTGLAGGRPLNEQFF.

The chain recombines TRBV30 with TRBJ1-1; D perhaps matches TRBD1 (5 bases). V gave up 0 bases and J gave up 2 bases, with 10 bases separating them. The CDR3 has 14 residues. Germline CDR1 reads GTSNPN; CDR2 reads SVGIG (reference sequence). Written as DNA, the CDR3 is TGTGCCTGGAGTGTATCGGGGGGAAACACTGAAGCTTTCTTT. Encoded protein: CAWSVSGGNTEAFF.

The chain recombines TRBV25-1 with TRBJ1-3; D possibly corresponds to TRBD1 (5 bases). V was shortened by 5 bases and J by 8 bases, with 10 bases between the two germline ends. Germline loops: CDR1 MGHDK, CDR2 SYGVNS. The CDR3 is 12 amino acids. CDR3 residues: CASSPGGYTIYF. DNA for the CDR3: TGTGCCAGCAGTCCCGGGGGTTACACCATATATTTT.

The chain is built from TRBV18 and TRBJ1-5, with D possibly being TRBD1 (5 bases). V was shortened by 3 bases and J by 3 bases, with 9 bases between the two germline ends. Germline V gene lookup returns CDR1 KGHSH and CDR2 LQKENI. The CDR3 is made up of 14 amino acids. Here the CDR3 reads CASSPDIPNQPQHF. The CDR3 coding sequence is TGTGCCAGCTCACCGGACATCCCCAATCAGCCCCAGCATTTT.

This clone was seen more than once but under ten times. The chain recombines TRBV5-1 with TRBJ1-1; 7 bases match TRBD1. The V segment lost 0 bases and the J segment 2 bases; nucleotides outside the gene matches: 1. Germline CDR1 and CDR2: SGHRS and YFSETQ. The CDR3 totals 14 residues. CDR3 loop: CASSLDRGNTEAFF. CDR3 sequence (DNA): TGCGCCAGCAGCTTGGACAGGGGAAACACTGAAGCTTTCTTT. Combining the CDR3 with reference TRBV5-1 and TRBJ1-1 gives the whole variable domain KAGVTQTPRYLIKTRGQQVTLSCSPISGHRSVSWYQQTPGQGLQFLFEYFSETQRNKGNFPGRFSGRQFSNSRSEMNVSTLELGDSALYLCASSLDRGNTEAFFGQGTRLTVV.

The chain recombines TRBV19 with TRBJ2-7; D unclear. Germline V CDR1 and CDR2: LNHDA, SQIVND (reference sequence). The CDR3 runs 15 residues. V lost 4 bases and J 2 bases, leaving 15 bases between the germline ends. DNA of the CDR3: TGTGCCAGTAGTACCCCCGGCCGGCGGACCTACGAGCAGTACTTC. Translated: CASSTPGRRTYEQYF.

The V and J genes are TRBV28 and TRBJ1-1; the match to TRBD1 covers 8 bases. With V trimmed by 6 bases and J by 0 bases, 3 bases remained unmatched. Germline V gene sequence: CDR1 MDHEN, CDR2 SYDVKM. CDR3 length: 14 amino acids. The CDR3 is CASRRQGLNTEAFF. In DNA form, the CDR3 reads TGTGCCAGCAGAAGACAGGGGTTGAACACTGAAGCTTTCTTT.

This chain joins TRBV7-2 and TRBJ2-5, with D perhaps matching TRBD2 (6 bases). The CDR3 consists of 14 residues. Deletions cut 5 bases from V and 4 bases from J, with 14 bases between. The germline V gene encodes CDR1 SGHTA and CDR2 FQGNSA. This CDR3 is CASSPRAGPETQYF. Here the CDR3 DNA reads TGTGCCAGCAGCCCCCGCGCGGGACCAGAGACCCAGTACTTC.

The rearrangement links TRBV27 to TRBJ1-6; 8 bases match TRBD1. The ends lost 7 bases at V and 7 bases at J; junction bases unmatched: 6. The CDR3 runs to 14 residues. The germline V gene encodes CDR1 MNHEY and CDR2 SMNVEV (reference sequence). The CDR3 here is CASTTTGGNSPLHF. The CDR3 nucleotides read TGTGCCAGCACCACTACAGGGGGGAATTCACCCCTCCACTTT.

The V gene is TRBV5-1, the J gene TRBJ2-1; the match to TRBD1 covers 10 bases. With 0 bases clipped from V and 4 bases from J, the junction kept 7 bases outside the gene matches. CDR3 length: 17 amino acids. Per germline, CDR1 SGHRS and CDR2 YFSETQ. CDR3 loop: CASSLVTGGRTYNEQFF. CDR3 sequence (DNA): TGCGCCAGCAGCTTGGTGACAGGGGGCCGAACTTACAATGAGCAGTTCTTC.

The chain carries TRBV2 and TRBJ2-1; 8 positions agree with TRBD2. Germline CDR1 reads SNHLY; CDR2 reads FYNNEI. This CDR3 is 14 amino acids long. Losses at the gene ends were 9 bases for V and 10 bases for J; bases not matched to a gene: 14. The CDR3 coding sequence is TGTGCCAGTGAAGGGGGACTAGGCGTACAGGAGCAGTTCTTC. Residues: CASEGGLGVQEQFF. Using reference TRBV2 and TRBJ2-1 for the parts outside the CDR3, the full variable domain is EPEVTQTPSHQVTQMGQEVILRCVPISNHLYFYWYRQILGQKVEFLVSFYNNEISEKSEIFDDQFSVERPDGSNFTLKIRSTKLEDSAMYFCASEGGLGVQEQFFGPGTRLTVL.

This CDR3 reads CASSLAVTSGLTDTQYF. CDR3 nucleotide sequence: TGTGCCAGCAGCTTAGCGGTAACTAGCGGACTCACAGATACGCAGTATTTT. The rearrangement joins TRBV7-9 to TRBJ2-3; 8 positions agree with TRBD2. Germline-derived CDR1 and CDR2 are SEHNR and FQNEAQ (reference sequence). The CDR3 contains 17 residues. Unmatched junction bases numbered 7, after V lost 0 bases and J lost 2 bases.

The CDR3 loop reads CASVGGGGVYNEQFF. The CDR3 DNA sequence: TGTGCCAGCGTAGGCGGGGGAGGGGTCTACAATGAGCAGTTCTTC. The rearrangement links TRBV27 to TRBJ2-1; TRBD2 matches 7 bases. This CDR3 has 15 amino acids. Germline CDR1 is MNHEY and CDR2 is SMNVEV (reference sequence). The J segment lost 3 bases and the V segment lost 8 bases, leaving 10 bases of the junction unmatched.

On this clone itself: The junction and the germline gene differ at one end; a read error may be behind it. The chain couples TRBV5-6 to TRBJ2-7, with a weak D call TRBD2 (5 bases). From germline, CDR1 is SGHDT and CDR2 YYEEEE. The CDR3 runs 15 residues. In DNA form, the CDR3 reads TGTGCCAGCAGCTTGAGAAGCGGCGGTCTTACGGAGCAGCACTTC. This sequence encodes CASSLRSGGLTEQHF.

CDR3 loop: CASSIPGRTSYEQYF. The CDR3 bases are TGTGCCAGTAGTATACCAGGGCGCACTTCCTACGAGCAGTACTTC. This chain links TRBV19 with TRBJ2-7; D possibly corresponds to TRBD1 (5 bases). The CDR3 spans 15 residues. Trimming took 2 bases from V and 1 from J, leaving 12 bases between them. Germline V gives CDR1 LNHDA, CDR2 SQIVND (reference sequence).

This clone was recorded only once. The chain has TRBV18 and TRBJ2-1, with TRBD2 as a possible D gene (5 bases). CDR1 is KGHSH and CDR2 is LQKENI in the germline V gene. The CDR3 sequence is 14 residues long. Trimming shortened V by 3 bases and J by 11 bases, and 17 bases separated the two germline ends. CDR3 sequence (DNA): TGTGCCAGCTCACCCCGACTGCTTGAGGGCAAGCAGTTCTTC. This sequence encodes CASSPRLLEGKQFF. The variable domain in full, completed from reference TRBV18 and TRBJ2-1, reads NAGVMQNPRHLVRRRGQEARLRCSPMKGHSHVYWYRQLPEEGLKFMVYLQKENIIDESGMPKERFSAEFPKEGPSILRIQQVVRGDSAAYFCASSPRLLEGKQFFGPGTRLTVL.

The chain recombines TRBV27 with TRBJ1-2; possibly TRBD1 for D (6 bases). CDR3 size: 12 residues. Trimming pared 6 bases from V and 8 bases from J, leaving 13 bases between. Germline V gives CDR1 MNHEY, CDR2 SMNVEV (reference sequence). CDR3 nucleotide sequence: TGTGCCAGCAGGACAGGAATGGTCGGCTACACCTTC. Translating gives CASRTGMVGYTF.

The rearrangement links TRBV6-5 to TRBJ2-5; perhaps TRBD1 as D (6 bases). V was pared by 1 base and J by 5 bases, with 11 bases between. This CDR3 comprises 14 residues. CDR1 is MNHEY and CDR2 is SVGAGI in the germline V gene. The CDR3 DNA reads TGTGCCAGCAGTTACTTTGTGGGGGCCGAGACCCAGTACTTC. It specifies CASSYFVGAETQYF.

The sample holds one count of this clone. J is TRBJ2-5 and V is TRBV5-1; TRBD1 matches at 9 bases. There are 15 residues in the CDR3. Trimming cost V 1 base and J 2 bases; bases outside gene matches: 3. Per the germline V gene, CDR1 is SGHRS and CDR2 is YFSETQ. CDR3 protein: CASSLRTGAQETQYF. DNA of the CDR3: TGCGCCAGCAGCTTGCGGACAGGGGCGCAAGAGACCCAGTACTTC.